This TCR beta chain derives from a study of regulatory T cells in long-lasting Graves disease (dated by TCRdb to the early 2020s). About the study as a whole: To count as having persistent Graves' disease, a patient had to have received antithyroid drug treatment for over 5 years with TSH receptor autoantibodies remaining persistently positive. This study used TCR sequencing and RNA sequencing of peripheral blood to compare persistent Graves' disease patients against newly diagnosed Graves' disease patients. The study was registered as a clinical trial and conducted in China. A total of around 35 samples were covered by TCR sequencing, comprising roughly 13 persistent and 20 or so newly diagnosed Graves' disease patients. On average, persistent Graves' disease patients in the clinical cohort had been on antithyroid drugs for approximately ten years.

The receptor library was made with multiplex PCR. TCRdb lists the instrument as Illumina HiSeq 4000. TCR beta libraries were built with iRepertoire HTBI primers and Arm-PCR amplification of CDR3 regions. Before sequencing, the PCR products underwent gel purification. In the original analysis: Gene usage analysis of CDR3 amino acid clonotypes relied on the roughly 60 TRBV and 15 or so TRBJ segments identified across samples. Filtered high-quality paired reads were merged into contigs using COPE and FqMerger. BLAST was used to align contigs to IMGT TRBV, TRBD and TRBJ reference genes, with CDR3 defined following IMGT. Any clonotype with a frequency above 0.1% was classified as a highly expanded clone. Shannon entropy was used to measure repertoire diversity, and the Gini coefficient was used to measure V-J evenness. Public clonotypes were defined as clonotypes shared by more than one individual. The public reads were reanalyzed by TCRdb: fastp trimming at Q25, MiXCR alignment, in-frame beta chains only. Rows with a matching CDR3 protein are joined into one entry that keeps the most common DNA and genes. The V and J calls reflect TCRdb's pipeline rather than the authors' work. The sample data list 600,000 to 800,000 distinct CDR3 sequences, and around 30% of these were observed just once. The ten largest clonotypes hold about 42% of the sample.

The time point label on this specimen signifies: persistent/refractory GD, antithyroid drugs over 5 years with positive TRAb. RNA was extracted from PBMCs in TRIzol for both TCR sequencing and RNA sequencing. The diagnosis of Graves' disease followed American Thyroid Association guidelines. The patients came from an endocrinology department in Xi'an, China. From each patient, 7.5 to 10 milliliters of peripheral blood was collected into an EDTA anticoagulant tube. Ficoll Paque Plus density gradient separation was used to isolate PBMCs, and no further T cell sorting was done. RNA quality was checked with an Agilent 2100 Bioanalyzer and agarose gel, and concentration with a NanoDrop 2000. The CDR1 and CDR2 encoded by the germline V gene (reference sequence) are MNHEY and SMNVEV. The CDR3 starts with the cysteine, ends with the phenylalanine, and has 15 residues. Only the CDR3 region is kept as DNA, spanning 45 bases read in frame from base 1. V lost 4 bases and J lost 2 bases; the stretch between them is 15 bases long.

General findings and caveats noted by the study authors: The authors acknowledged the small sample size as a limitation that may reduce accuracy. Persistent disease showed preferential use of TRBV28, TRBJ1-2 and TRBJ2-5, whereas newly diagnosed disease favored TRBV20-1 and TRBJ2-1. Lower TCR Shannon entropy and fewer highly expanded clones were observed in persistent Graves' disease patients than in newly diagnosed patients, which suggested clonal expansion. Patients with persistent disease shared more public clonotypes (about 2,500) than newly diagnosed patients did (approximately 990). Sequencing and analysis were restricted to the TCR beta chain. Because the primary lesion, thyroid tissue, could not be accessed, the study looked at peripheral blood alone.

Points on this clonotype: Its target antigen remains unknown. Per-base qualities were not stored, and no clone one base away is much larger.

The receptor was isolated from a female donor with Graves disease. The chain is assembled from TRBV27 and TRBJ2-7; TRBD1 is a possible D gene, resting on 5 matching bases. Sample: peripheral blood mononuclear cells (PBMCs), taken when the disease was refractory, from a patient treated with antithyroid drugs. The nucleotide sequence reads as follows: TGTGCCAGCAGTTCCCGACAGAAATTGGCCTACGAGCAGTACTTC. Translated, this is CASSSRQKLAYEQYF.